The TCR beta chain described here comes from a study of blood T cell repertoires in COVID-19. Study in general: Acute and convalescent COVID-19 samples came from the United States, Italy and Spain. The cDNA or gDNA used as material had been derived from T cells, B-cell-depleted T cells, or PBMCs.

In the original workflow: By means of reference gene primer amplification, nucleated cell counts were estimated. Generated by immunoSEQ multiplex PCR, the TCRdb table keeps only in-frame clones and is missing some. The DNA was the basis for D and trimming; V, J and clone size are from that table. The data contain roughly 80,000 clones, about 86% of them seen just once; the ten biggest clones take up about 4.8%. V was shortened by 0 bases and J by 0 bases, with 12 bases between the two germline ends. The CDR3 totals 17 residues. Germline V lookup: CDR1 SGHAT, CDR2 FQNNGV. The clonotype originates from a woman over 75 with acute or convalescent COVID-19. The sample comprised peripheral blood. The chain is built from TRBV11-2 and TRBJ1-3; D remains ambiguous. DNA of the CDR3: TGTGCCAGCAGCTTAGAAATGGCCCGATTCTCTGGAAACACCATATATTTT. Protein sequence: CASSLEMARFSGNTIYF.